The source of this T cell receptor beta chain is a study of control samples from healthy donors and cancer patients. The CDR3 extends over 16 amino acids. Germline CDR1 reads SGHRS; CDR2 reads YFSETQ. V was shortened by 1 base and J by 2 bases, with 15 bases between the two germline ends. TCRdb's copy holds only in-frame clones and misses some; the assay was immunoSEQ multiplex PCR. The sample records over 30,000 clones, roughly 86% being singletons. This clone was observed a single time. This clonotype originated in a woman aged 40 to 50 with lung cancer. Material for sequencing was PBMCs. This chain joins TRBV5-1 and TRBJ2-5, with TRBD1 as a possible D gene (6 bases). The CDR3, as DNA: TGCGCCAGCAGCTTGTCGCCAGGACAGAGACAAGAGACCCAGTACTTC. As protein: CASSLSPGQRQETQYF.